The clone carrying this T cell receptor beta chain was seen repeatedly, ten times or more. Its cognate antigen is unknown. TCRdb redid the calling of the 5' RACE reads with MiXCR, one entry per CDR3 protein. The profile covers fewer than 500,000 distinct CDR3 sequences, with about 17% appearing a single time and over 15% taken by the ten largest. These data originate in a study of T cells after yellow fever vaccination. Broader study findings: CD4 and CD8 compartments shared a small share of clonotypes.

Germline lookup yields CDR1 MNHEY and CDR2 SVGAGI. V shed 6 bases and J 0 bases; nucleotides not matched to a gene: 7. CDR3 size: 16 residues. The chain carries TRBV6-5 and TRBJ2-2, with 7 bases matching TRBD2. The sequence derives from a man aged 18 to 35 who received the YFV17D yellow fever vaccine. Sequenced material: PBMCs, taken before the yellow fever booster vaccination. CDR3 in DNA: TGTGCCAGCAGCCGAAACCTAGCGGCGAACACCGGGGAGCTGTTTTTT. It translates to CASSRNLAANTGELFF.